This TCR beta chain was retrieved from a study of T cells after yellow fever vaccination. General observations from the study: Some clonotypes, a small share, were shared between CD4 and CD8 compartments.

As for this clonotype: Its cognate antigen is unknown.

Researchers made TCR cDNA using 5'RACE template switching, and this step added a universal primer site and UMIs. TCRdb fed the 5' RACE reads into MiXCR, producing one record per CDR3 protein. The data show a few hundred thousand distinct CDR3 sequences, approximately 16% seen once. V lost 1 base to trimming and J lost 9 bases, with 4 bases between them. The length of the CDR3 is 11 residues. CDR1 and CDR2 from the germline V gene are LGHDT and YNNKEL (reference sequence). The chain is built from TRBV3-1 and TRBJ1-3; D ambiguous. The TCR originated in a man in his late teens or twenties who received the YFV17D yellow fever vaccine. Source: PBMCs, taken roughly 5 days after the first yellow fever vaccination. Here the CDR3 reads CASSQASTIYF. CDR3 DNA: TGTGCCAGCAGCCAAGCGTCCACCATATATTTT.